This T cell receptor beta chain derives from a study of blood T cell repertoires in COVID-19. Study-wide context: T cells, B-cell-depleted T cells, or PBMCs supplied cDNA or gDNA.

This CDR3 has 17 residues. The trim removed 4 bases at V and 0 bases at J, leaving 8 bases unmatched. Germline loops: CDR1 KGHSH, CDR2 LQKENI. TCRdb keeps only in-frame clones here, not all; method: immunoSEQ multiplex PCR. The sample has about 60,000 clones; about 87% are singletons. The chain is built from TRBV18 and TRBJ1-3, with 8 bases identical to TRBD1. Sequencing was performed on peripheral blood. This clonotype was obtained from a human donor with active COVID-19. The donor label of this sample is uncertain. The CDR3 here is CASSLTAGQVSGNTIYF. DNA of the CDR3: TGTGCCAGCTCACTAACTGCGGGACAGGTCTCTGGAAACACCATATATTTT. The whole variable domain, filled in from reference TRBV18 and TRBJ1-3, reads NAGVMQNPRHLVRRRGQEARLRCSPMKGHSHVYWYRQLPEEGLKFMVYLQKENIIDESGMPKERFSAEFPKEGPSILRIQQVVRGDSAAYFCASSLTAGQVSGNTIYFGEGSWLTVV.